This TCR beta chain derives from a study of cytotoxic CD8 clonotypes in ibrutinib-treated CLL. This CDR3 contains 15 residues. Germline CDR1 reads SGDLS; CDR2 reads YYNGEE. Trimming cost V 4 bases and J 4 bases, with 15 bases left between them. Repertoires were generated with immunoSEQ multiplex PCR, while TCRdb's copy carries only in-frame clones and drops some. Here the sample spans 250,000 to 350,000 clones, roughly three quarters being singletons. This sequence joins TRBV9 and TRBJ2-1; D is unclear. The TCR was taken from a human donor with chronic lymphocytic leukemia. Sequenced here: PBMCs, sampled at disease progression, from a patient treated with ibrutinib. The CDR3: CASSSADLTYNEQFF. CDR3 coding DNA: TGTGCCAGCAGCTCGGCGGACCTTACGTACAATGAGCAGTTCTTC.